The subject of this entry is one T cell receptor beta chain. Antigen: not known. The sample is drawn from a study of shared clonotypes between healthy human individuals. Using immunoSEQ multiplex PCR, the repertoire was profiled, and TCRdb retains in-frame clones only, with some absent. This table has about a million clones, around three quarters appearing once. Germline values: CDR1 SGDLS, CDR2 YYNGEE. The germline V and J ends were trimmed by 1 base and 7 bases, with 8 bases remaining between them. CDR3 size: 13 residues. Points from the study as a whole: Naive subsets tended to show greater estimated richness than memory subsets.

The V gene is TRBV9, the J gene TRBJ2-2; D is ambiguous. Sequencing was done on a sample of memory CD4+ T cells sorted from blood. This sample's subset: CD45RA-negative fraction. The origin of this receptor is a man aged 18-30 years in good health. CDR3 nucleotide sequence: TGTGCCAGCAGCGTAAGTGGCGACGGGGAGCTGTTTTTT. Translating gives CASSVSGDGELFF.